This TCR beta chain is drawn from a study of T-cell reconstitution after alpha-beta-depleted transplantation in children. Germline V gene lookup returns CDR1 MNHEY and CDR2 SVGAGI. This CDR3 is 15 amino acids long. V lost 5 bases and J lost 7, with 18 bases in between. Study-wide results and limits: Reported findings indicate that, about two months after transplant, alpha-beta T cells came from several hundred expanded clones, which were derived from non-depleted graft cells. Fresh T-cell production supplied most of the T-cell counts and diversity seen one year after transplant.

Unique molecular identifiers featured in how the TCRbeta library was prepared. TCRdb re-called the PCR reads through MiXCR, storing one row per CDR3 protein. The sample has more than 300,000 distinct CDR3 sequences; 15% to 20% are singletons. This clonotype was detected many times. Its antigen remains unknown. The sample in question was PBMCs, mostly from graft donor cells, obtained 360 days after TCRalphabeta/CD19-depleted stem cell transplant. This clonotype was obtained from a male patient aged 2 to 10 who had a stem cell transplant for acute lymphoblastic leukemia, so the T cells may come from the graft donor. The chain employs TRBV6-5 and TRBJ1-3; D gene ambiguous. The CDR3 sequence: CASSPTPDPGNTIYF. In nucleotides, the CDR3 is TGTGCCAGCAGTCCAACCCCCGACCCGGGGAACACCATATATTTT.